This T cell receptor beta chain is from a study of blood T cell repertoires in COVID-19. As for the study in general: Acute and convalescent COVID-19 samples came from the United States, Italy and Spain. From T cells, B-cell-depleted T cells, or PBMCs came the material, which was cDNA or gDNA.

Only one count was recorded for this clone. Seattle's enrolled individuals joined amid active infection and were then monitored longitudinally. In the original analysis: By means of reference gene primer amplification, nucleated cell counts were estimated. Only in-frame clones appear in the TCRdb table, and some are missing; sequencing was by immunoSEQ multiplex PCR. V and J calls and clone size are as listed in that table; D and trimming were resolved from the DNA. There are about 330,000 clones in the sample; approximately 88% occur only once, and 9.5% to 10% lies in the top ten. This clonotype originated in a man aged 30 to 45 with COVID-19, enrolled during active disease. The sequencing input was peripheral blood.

CDR3 sequence (DNA): TGTGCCAGCAGTTACTCGAGCGGGGAGAAAGCTTTCTTT. It encodes CASSYSSGEKAFF. This rearrangement joins TRBV6-5 to TRBJ1-1, with D unresolved. In germline, CDR1 is MNHEY, CDR2 SVGAGI. The CDR3 runs to 13 residues. The ends were cut back, 0 bases at V and 9 bases at J, with 11 bases in the middle.